Below, 10 T cell receptor beta chains from the same sample are listed, as sequenced in a study of T cell changes during pregnancy in multiple sclerosis. Sequencing used immunoSEQ multiplex PCR; TCRdb keeps in-frame clones, though not all of them. The data show tens of thousands of clones, with 90% seen just once and roughly 3.3% held by the top ten. The sequences come from peripheral blood, collected in the first trimester of pregnancy. These receptors were collected from a female donor in good health, enrolled as a control in a pregnancy study.

V and J are TRBV7-2 and TRBJ2-2; TRBD2 might be the D (5 bases). V dropped 5 bases and J dropped 0 bases, with 10 bases sitting between them. Germline values: CDR1 SGHTA, CDR2 FQGNSA. This CDR3 is built from 15 residues. The CDR3 spells CASSPGLSNTGELFF. For the CDR3, the DNA is TGTGCCAGCAGCCCGGGATTATCGAACACCGGGGAGCTGTTTTTT. The full variable domain, in which reference TRBV7-2 and TRBJ2-2 provide the parts outside the CDR3, is GAGVSQSPSNKVTEKGKDVELRCDPISGHTALYWYRQSLGQGLEFLIYFQGNSAPDKSGLPSDRFSAERTGGSVSTLTIQRTQQEDSAVYLCASSPGLSNTGELFFGEGSRLTVL.

This chain uses TRBV7-2 with TRBJ1-2; maybe TRBD1 (6 bases). This CDR3 region has 12 residues. Deletions cut 6 bases from V and 5 bases from J, with 10 bases between. Per germline, CDR1 SGHTA and CDR2 FQGNSA. This CDR3 is CASSLGAYGYTF. The CDR3 DNA follows: TGTGCCAGCAGTTTGGGGGCGTATGGCTACACCTTC.

The chain has TRBV27 and TRBJ2-5; 7 bases are shared with TRBD1. Germline CDR1 reads MNHEY; CDR2 reads SMNVEV (reference sequence). The CDR3 runs 15 residues. With V trimmed by 3 bases and J by 4 bases, 8 bases remained unmatched. The CDR3 loop reads CASSFRRGLGETQYF. Here the CDR3 DNA reads TGTGCCAGCAGTTTCAGAAGGGGGCTGGGAGAGACCCAGTACTTC.

This clone was found a few times. The rearrangement joins TRBV28 to TRBJ2-7, with D tentatively TRBD1 (6 bases). Trimming shortened V by 2 bases and J by 9 bases, and 17 bases separated the two germline ends. This CDR3 is 14 amino acids long. CDR1 is MDHEN, CDR2 SYDVKM, per germline. CDR3 nucleotides: TGTGCCAGCAGTTTACTGGACAGCAAACGGGGGCAGTACTTC. Amino acid sequence: CASSLLDSKRGQYF. The full variable domain, completed using reference TRBV28 and TRBJ2-7, is DVKVTQSSRYLVKRTGEKVFLECVQDMDHENMFWYRQDPGLGLRLIYFSYDVKMKEKGDIPEGYSVSREKKERFSLILESASTNQTSMYLCASSLLDSKRGQYFGPGTRLTVT.

CDR3 DNA: TGTGCCAGCAGCTTCACAGGGGTTAGCCCTGAAGCTTTCTTT. Its translation is CASSFTGVSPEAFF. The V call is TRBV7-6, the J call TRBJ1-1; 7 nucleotides match TRBD1. The V gene end was trimmed by 3 bases and the J gene end by 6 bases; junction bases not matched to a gene: 7. The CDR3 is 14 residues long. CDR1 is SGHVS and CDR2 is FNYEAQ in the germline V gene.

CDR3 sequence (DNA): TGTGCCAGCTCATCCACCCCCGGGACAGGGATGGAGTATGGCTACACCTTC. Its translation is CASSSTPGTGMEYGYTF. This rearrangement joins TRBV18 to TRBJ1-2; 9 bases align to TRBD1. Germline assignment: CDR1 KGHSH and CDR2 LQKENI. The CDR3 totals 17 residues. Trimming took 5 bases from V and 5 from J; bases not matched to a gene: 15.

The rearrangement joins TRBV5-4 to TRBJ2-7; TRBD1 matches 10 bases. The length of the CDR3 is 15 residues. Germline V gives CDR1 SGHNT, CDR2 YYREEE (reference sequence). V was clipped by 7 bases and J by 3 bases; unmatched bases: 10. Here the CDR3 DNA reads TGTGCCAGCGCCCGGGGGACAGGGGAATTCTACGAGCAGTACTTC. This codes for CASARGTGEFYEQYF.

The chain joins TRBV7-9 to TRBJ2-3, with TRBD1 identical over 9 bases. Germline V gene data show CDR1 as SEHNR and CDR2 as FQNEAQ (reference sequence). The J segment lost 5 bases and the V segment lost 6 bases, leaving 15 bases of the junction unmatched. This CDR3 has 17 residues. CDR3 region: CASSPYRDRVWGDTQYF. Here the CDR3 DNA reads TGTGCCAGCAGTCCCTACCGGGACAGGGTGTGGGGAGATACGCAGTATTTT.

The chain has TRBV5-4 and TRBJ2-5, with 10 bases identical to TRBD1. Per the germline V gene, CDR1 is SGHNT and CDR2 is YYREEE (reference sequence). This CDR3 has 14 amino acids. V shed 10 bases and J 5 bases; nucleotides not matched to a gene: 11. The CDR3 is CAVPVTGGQETQYF. The CDR3 DNA is TGTGCCGTCCCCGTGACAGGGGGCCAGGAGACCCAGTACTTC.

The chain combines TRBV21-1 with TRBJ2-4; TRBD2, the D gene given by the table, was not confirmed from the DNA. TRBV21-1 constitutes a pseudogene. This CDR3 region has 13 residues. CDR3 in amino acids: CASFGTSQNIQYF. CDR3 in DNA: TGTGCCAGCTTCGGGACTAGCCAAAACATTCAGTACTTC.